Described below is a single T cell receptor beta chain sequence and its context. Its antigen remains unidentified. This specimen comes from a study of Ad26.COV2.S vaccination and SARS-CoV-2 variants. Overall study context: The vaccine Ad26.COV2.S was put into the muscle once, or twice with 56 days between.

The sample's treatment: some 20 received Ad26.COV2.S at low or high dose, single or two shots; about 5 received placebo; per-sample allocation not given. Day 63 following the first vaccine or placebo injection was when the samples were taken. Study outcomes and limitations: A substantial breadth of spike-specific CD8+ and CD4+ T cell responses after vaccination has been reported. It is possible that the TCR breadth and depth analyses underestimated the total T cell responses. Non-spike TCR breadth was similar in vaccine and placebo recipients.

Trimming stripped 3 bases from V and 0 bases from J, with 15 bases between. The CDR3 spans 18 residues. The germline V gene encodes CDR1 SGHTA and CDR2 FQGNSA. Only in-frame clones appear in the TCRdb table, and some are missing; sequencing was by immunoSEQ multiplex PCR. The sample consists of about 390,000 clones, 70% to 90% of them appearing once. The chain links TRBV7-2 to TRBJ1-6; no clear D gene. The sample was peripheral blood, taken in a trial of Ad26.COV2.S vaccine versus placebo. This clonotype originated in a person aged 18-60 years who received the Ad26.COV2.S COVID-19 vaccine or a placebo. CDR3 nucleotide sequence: TGTGCCAGCAGCTTTTCAGCGCAGGTCAGCTCCTATAATTCACCCCTCCACTTT. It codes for CASSFSAQVSSYNSPLHF.